This T cell receptor beta chain was recovered during a study of cytomegalovirus exposure and HLA in healthy donors. This CDR3 region has 14 residues. Germline-derived CDR1 and CDR2 are SNHLY and FYNNEI. With 2 bases removed from V and 1 base from J, the gap between germline ends came to 8 bases. Researchers ran the PCR with 60 Vbeta and 13 Jbeta primers. The repertoire was sequenced with immunoSEQ multiplex PCR; TCRdb's copy has only in-frame clones and lacks some. Of more than 95,000 clones in the sample, over 75% were seen once. Sequencing was carried out using PBMCs. V is TRBV2 and J is TRBJ1-1, with D possibly matching TRBD1 (5 bases). The TCR originated in a woman between 40 and 50 years old in good health and CMV-seropositive. CDR3 sequence reads: CASSEWQGNTEAFF. The CDR3 DNA reads as TGTGCCAGCAGTGAATGGCAGGGGAACACTGAAGCTTTCTTT.